This entry is about one T cell receptor beta chain. The data belong to a study of blood T cell repertoires in COVID-19. Study summary: Samples of COVID-19 (acute and convalescent) were obtained from the United States, Italy and Spain. Sources were T cells, B-cell-depleted T cells, or PBMCs; the material itself was cDNA or gDNA.

As originally analysed: Estimated nucleated cell counts came from reference gene primer amplification. Sequencing used immunoSEQ multiplex PCR; TCRdb keeps in-frame clones, though not all of them. V and J calls and clone size come straight from that table; D and trimming were deduced from the DNA. The sample lists 150,000 or so clones, around 81% occurring once. Per germline, CDR1 SQVTM and CDR2 ANQGSEA. The V end lost 4 bases, the J end lost 3 bases, and 9 bases lay between the germline ends. The CDR3 has 12 amino acids. The chain links TRBV29-1 to TRBJ1-2; unclear D gene. Sequencing was performed on peripheral blood. The TCR was taken from a man in his fifties or sixties with active or convalescent COVID-19. The CDR3 bases are TGCAGCGTTGTCTCTGGCTACTATGGCTACACCTTC. It yields the protein CSVVSGYYGYTF.